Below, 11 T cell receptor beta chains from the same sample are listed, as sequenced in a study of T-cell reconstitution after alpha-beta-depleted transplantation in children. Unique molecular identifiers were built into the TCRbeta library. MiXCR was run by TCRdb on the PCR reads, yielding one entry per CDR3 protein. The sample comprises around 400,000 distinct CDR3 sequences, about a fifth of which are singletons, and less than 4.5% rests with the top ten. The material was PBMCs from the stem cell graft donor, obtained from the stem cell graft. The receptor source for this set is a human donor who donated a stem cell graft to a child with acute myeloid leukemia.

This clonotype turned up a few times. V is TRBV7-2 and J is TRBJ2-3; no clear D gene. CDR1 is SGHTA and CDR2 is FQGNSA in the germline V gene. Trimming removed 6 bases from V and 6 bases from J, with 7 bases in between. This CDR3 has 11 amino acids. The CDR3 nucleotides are TGTGCCAGCAGAGCCGAGGATACGCAGTATTTT. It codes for CASRAEDTQYF.

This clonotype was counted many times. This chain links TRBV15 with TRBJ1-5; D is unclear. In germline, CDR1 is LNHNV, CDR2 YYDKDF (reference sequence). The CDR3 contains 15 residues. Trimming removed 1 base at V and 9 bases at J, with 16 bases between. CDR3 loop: CATSRVGQVGSPQHF. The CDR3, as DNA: TGTGCCACCAGCAGAGTTGGGCAGGTCGGGTCGCCCCAGCATTTT.

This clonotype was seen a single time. CDR3 sequence: CSTSGTEFPKRFTDTQYF. CDR3 nucleotides: TGCAGTACCTCGGGGACAGAGTTCCCGAAACGATTCACAGATACGCAGTATTTT. The chain joins TRBV20-1 to TRBJ2-3; 7 bases are a match to TRBD1. The CDR3 is made up of 18 amino acids. J gave up 2 bases and V 8 bases, and 22 bases lay outside the gene matches. The germline CDR1 and CDR2 sequences are DFQATT and SNEGSKA (reference sequence).

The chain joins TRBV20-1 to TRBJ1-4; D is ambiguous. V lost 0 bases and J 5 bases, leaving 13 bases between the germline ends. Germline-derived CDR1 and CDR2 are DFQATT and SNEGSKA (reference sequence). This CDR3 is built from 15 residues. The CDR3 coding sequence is TGCAGTGCTAGAGATCTGGGCGTTGGAAATGAAAAACTGTTTTTT. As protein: CSARDLGVGNEKLFF.

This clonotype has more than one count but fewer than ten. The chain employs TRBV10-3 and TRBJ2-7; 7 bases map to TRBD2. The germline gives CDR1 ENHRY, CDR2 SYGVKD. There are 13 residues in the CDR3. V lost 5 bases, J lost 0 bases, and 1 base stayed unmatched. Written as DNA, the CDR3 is TGTGCCATCAGTAGCGGGACCTCCTACGAGCAGTACTTC. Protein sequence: CAISSGTSYEQYF.

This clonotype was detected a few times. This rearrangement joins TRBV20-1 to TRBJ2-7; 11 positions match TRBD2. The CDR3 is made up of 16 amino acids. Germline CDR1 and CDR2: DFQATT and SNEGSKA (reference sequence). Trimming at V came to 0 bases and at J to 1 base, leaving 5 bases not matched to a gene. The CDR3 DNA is TGCAGTGCTAGAGACAGACTAGCGGGATATTCCTACGAGCAGTACTTC. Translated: CSARDRLAGYSYEQYF.

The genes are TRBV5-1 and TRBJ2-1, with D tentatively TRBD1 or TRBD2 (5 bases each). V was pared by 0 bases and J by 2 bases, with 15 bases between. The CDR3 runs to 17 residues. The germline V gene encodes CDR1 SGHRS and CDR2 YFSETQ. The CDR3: CASSLEGRTPAYNEQFF. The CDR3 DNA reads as TGCGCCAGCAGCTTGGAGGGACGGACACCGGCCTACAATGAGCAGTTCTTC.

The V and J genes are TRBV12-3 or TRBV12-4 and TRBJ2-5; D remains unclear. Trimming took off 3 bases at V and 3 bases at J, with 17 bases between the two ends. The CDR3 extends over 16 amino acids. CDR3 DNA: TGTGCCAGCAGTTTTCGGCCCTCTTTCCGGGAAGAGACCCAGTACTTC. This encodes CASSFRPSFREETQYF.

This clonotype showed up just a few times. The DNA of the CDR3 is TGTGCCAGCAGTGAAAGGACAGGGAAAATGGAGCAGTTCTTC. Translation gives CASSERTGKMEQFF. The chain combines TRBV6-1 with TRBJ2-1; 8 bases map to TRBD1. Germline CDR1 and CDR2: MNHNS and SASEGT. CDR3 length equals 14 residues. The V and J ends lost 2 bases and 10 bases, in that order; junction bases with no gene match: 7.

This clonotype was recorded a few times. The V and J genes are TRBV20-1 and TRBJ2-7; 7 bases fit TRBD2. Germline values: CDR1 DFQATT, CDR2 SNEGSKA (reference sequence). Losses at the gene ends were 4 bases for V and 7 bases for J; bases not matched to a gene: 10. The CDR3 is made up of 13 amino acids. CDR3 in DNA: TGCAGTGCTATTTCTAGCGGATTGGGGGAGCAGTACTTC. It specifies CSAISSGLGEQYF.

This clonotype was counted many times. DNA for the CDR3: TGCGCCAGCAGCCAAGGGGCCGGGAGGGCTAACGATGAGCAGTTCTTC. As protein: CASSQGAGRANDEQFF. The chain carries TRBV4-1 and TRBJ2-1; 8 bases line up with TRBD2. Trimming at V came to 1 base and at J to 8 bases, leaving 10 bases not matched to a gene. The CDR3 has 16 amino acids. Looked up from germline, CDR1 is MGHRA and CDR2 is YSYEKL.